These 11 T cell receptor beta chains originate from one sample sequenced in a study of T cell repertoires in cytomegalovirus infection. MiXCR, applied by TCRdb to the reads, yields one record per CDR3 protein. The repertoire includes under 300,000 distinct CDR3 sequences, about 17% of them detected once, and roughly 50% sits in the top ten. Sequencing was done on a sample of CD8+ T cells from PBMCs. These receptors were collected from a human donor in good health (CMV status not recorded). Some clones in this sample may be carry-over from other donors' samples.

This rearrangement joins TRBV6-1 to TRBJ2-1; 10 bases match TRBD2. This CDR3 has 14 amino acids. Germline-derived CDR1 and CDR2 are MNHNS and SASEGT. The V and J ends lost 6 bases and 7 bases, in that order; junction bases with no gene match: 6. The CDR3 loop reads CASRRAGGLNEQFF. CDR3 coding DNA: TGTGCCAGCAGGAGAGCGGGGGGGCTAAATGAGCAGTTCTTC.

This rearrangement joins TRBV4-1 to TRBJ2-7, with D possibly TRBD1 on 5 matching bases. V lost 3 bases to trimming and J lost 5 bases, with 17 bases between them. Germline-derived CDR1 and CDR2 are MGHRA and YSYEKL. The CDR3 sequence is 15 residues long. The CDR3 coding sequence is TGCGCCAGCAGCCAGAACCCCCAGGGTGGGGACGAGCAGTACTTC. Translated: CASSQNPQGGDEQYF.

This clonotype was counted at least ten times. The DNA for the CDR3 is TGTGCCAGCAGTATATACCGGACCGGGGAGCTGTTTTTT. Translating it yields CASSIYRTGELFF. The chain combines TRBV2 with TRBJ2-2; D remains ambiguous. The germline V gene encodes CDR1 SNHLY and CDR2 FYNNEI. V was cut by 5 bases and J by 5 bases, with 9 bases left in between. CDR3 length: 13 amino acids. Complete variable domain (other parts from reference TRBV2 and TRBJ2-2): EPEVTQTPSHQVTQMGQEVILRCVPISNHLYFYWYRQILGQKVEFLVSFYNNEISEKSEIFDDQFSVERPDGSNFTLKIRSTKLEDSAMYFCASSIYRTGELFFGEGSRLTVL.

At least ten counts were recorded for this clonotype. The rearrangement uses TRBV28 and TRBJ2-3, with a weak D call TRBD1 (6 bases). Trimming removed 5 bases at V and 6 bases at J, with 15 bases between. Per germline, CDR1 MDHEN and CDR2 SYDVKM. The CDR3 length is 14 residues. DNA for the CDR3: TGTGCCAGCAGTGCCGACCAGGGGACGGATACGCAGTATTTT. It encodes CASSADQGTDTQYF.

This clonotype was recorded a few times. The chain carries TRBV6-5 and TRBJ2-1, with TRBD1 identical over 8 bases. From germline, CDR1 is MNHEY and CDR2 SVGAGI. The CDR3 length is 15 residues. The V and J ends lost 3 bases and 6 bases, in that order; junction bases with no gene match: 7. The CDR3 spells CASSYQGANRNEQFF. The CDR3 DNA reads as TGTGCCAGCAGTTATCAGGGGGCTAATCGCAATGAGCAGTTCTTC.

This clonotype has more than one count but fewer than ten. The chain combines TRBV4-1 with TRBJ2-2, with D perhaps matching TRBD2 (6 bases). This CDR3 is 16 amino acids long. V lost 2 bases and J 5 bases, leaving 15 bases between the germline ends. Germline CDR1 is MGHRA and CDR2 is YSYEKL. In DNA form, the CDR3 reads TGCGCCAGCAGCCAACTTGGTCGGGGGAGGACCGGGGAGCTGTTTTTT. Residues: CASSQLGRGRTGELFF.

The gene calls are TRBV5-4 and TRBJ2-5; D is ambiguous. This CDR3 has 15 residues. Germline CDR1 reads SGHNT; CDR2 reads YYREEE (reference sequence). V lost 1 base and J 5 bases, leaving 15 bases between the germline ends. CDR3 sequence (DNA): TGTGCCAGCAGCTTGATGGCTACCTCTGGGGAGACCCAGTACTTC. It codes for CASSLMATSGETQYF.

This clonotype appeared a few times. The rearrangement joins TRBV4-3 to TRBJ2-1; D not certain. The CDR3 sequence is 15 residues long. Trimming removed 3 bases at V and 2 bases at J, with 11 bases between. Germline CDR1 LGHNA, CDR2 YSLEER. The CDR3 loop reads CASSQSTEPYNEQFF. In DNA form, the CDR3 reads TGCGCCAGCAGCCAGTCAACCGAGCCCTACAATGAGCAGTTCTTC.

At least ten counts were recorded for this clonotype. This sequence joins TRBV4-1 and TRBJ1-2; 7 positions agree with TRBD1. Germline trimming cut 1 base from V and 8 bases from J; bases unmatched to any gene: 13. CDR1 MGHRA and CDR2 YSYEKL come from the germline V gene. This CDR3 has 16 residues. CDR3 region: CASSQGLATGMDGYTF. The CDR3 coding sequence is TGCGCCAGCAGCCAAGGCCTTGCGACAGGGATGGACGGCTACACCTTC.

The chain links TRBV4-2 to TRBJ2-1; D is ambiguous. Germline V lookup: CDR1 LGHNA, CDR2 YNFKEQ. Trimming stripped 4 bases from V and 3 bases from J, with 7 bases between. CDR3 length: 13 residues. The CDR3 reads CASSPGVYNEQFF. The CDR3 coding sequence is TGTGCCAGCAGCCCAGGAGTCTACAATGAGCAGTTCTTC.

This clonotype was seen repeatedly, ten times or more. The rearrangement links TRBV6-1 to TRBJ2-3; TRBD1 aligns across 10 bases. Germline V gives CDR1 MNHNS, CDR2 SASEGT. This CDR3 is 19 amino acids long. V was clipped by 0 bases and J by 4 bases; unmatched bases: 13. This CDR3 reads CASSEAPGTGDGGPDTQYF. The CDR3, as DNA: TGTGCCAGCAGTGAAGCGCCCGGGACAGGGGATGGGGGACCAGATACGCAGTATTTT.